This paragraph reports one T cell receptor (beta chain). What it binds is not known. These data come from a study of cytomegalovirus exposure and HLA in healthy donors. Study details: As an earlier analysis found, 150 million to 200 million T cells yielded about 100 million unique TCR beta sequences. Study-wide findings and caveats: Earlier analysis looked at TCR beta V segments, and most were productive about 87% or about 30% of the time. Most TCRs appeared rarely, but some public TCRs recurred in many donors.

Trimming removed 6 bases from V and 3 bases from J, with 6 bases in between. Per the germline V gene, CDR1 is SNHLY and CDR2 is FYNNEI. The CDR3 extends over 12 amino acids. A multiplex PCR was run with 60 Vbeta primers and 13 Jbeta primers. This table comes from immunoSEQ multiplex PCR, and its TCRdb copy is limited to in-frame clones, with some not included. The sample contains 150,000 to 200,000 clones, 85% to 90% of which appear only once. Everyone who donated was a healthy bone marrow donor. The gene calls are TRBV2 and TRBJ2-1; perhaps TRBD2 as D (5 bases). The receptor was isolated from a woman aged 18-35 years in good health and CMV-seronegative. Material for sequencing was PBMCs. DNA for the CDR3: TGTGCCAGCAGCCGGGACTACAATGAGCAGTTCTTC. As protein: CASSRDYNEQFF.